A selection of T cell receptor beta chains follows, all from one sample in a study of blood T cell repertoires in COVID-19. Sequencing was performed with immunoSEQ multiplex PCR; in TCRdb, only in-frame clones are kept and a portion is missing. This table has approximately 57,000 clones, about 87% appearing once. Material: peripheral blood. The receptors come from a man aged 50 or older with acute or convalescent COVID-19. Both conserved end residues are part of each CDR3. D genes are given only for firm matches. Clone size is shown for a subset of rows, as once, few, many or a class of expanded clone.

cdr3_length,d_call,clone_size,v_call,j_call,cdr3_nt,cdr3_aa
18,TRBD2,once,TRBV5-5,TRBJ2-1,TGTGCCAGCATCCGGGACAGGGTGTTTAGCGGGAGGGGGAATGAGCAGTTCTTC,CASIRDRVFSGRGNEQFF
16,-,-,TRBV7-9,TRBJ1-5,TGTGCCAGCAGCAAAGGGGCACTGGTTAGCAATCAGCCCCAGCATTTT,CASSKGALVSNQPQHF
16,-,-,TRBV10-3,TRBJ1-1,TGTGCCATCAGTGAGTCACGGGGTGGGATGAACACTGAAGCTTTCTTT,CAISESRGGMNTEAFF
14,TRBD1,-,TRBV6-1,TRBJ2-3,TGTGCCAGCAGTGAAGGGACAGGTTCCGATACGCAGTATTTT,CASSEGTGSDTQYF
14,-,-,TRBV6-5,TRBJ1-1,TGTGCCAGCACTATACAGCTACGATCCACTGAAGCTTTCTTT,CASTIQLRSTEAFF
15,-,-,TRBV5-1,TRBJ2-1,TGCGCCAGCAGCTTGGGGCAGGTCTCCTACAATGAGCAGTTCTTC,CASSLGQVSYNEQFF
15,TRBD2,-,TRBV7-9,TRBJ2-3,TGTGCCAGCAGCCCACCGGGACTAGAAACAGATACGCAGTATTTT,CASSPPGLETDTQYF
15,-,-,TRBV7-9,TRBJ1-2,TGTGCCAGCAGCTCCCGTGCCAGGGTGGGGTATGGCTACACCTTC,CASSSRARVGYGYTF
14,-,-,TRBV7-3,TRBJ2-3,TGTGCCAGCAGCTTTGGCACAAGCACAGATACGCAGTATTTT,CASSFGTSTDTQYF
16,-,few,TRBV3-1/TRBV3-2,TRBJ2-5,TGTGCCAGCAGCCAAGAGGCACTTACGGCAGGAGAGACCCAGTACTTC,CASSQEALTAGETQYF
14,TRBD1,-,TRBV3-1/TRBV3-2,TRBJ1-2,TGTGCCAGCAGACCGGGACAGGGGGCGGTTGGCTACACCTTC,CASRPGQGAVGYTF
13,TRBD2,-,TRBV2,TRBJ2-3,TGTGCCAGCAAAAGCGGGGCCACAGATACGCAGTATTTT,CASKSGATDTQYF
13,-,-,TRBV6-2/TRBV6-3,TRBJ2-1,TGTGCCAGCAGTTACTCTGGGAGTAATGAGCAGTTCTTC,CASSYSGSNEQFF
13,TRBD2,once,TRBV13,TRBJ2-7,TGTGCCAGCAGGCGGGGGGCAGGGCGCGAGCAGTACTTC,CASRRGAGREQYF
13,TRBD1,-,TRBV19,TRBJ1-2,TGTGCCAGTAGTCCCGGGACAGGGTATGGCTACACCTTC,CASSPGTGYGYTF
16,TRBD1,few,TRBV4-1,TRBJ2-7,TGCGCCAGCAGCCGGATTACAGGGGGCGCAAGGTCCGAGCAGTACTTC,CASSRITGGARSEQYF
15,-,-,TRBV6-1,TRBJ1-1,TGTGCCAGCAGTGAAGAGAGGGTCATGAACACTGAAGCTTTCTTT,CASSEERVMNTEAFF
15,TRBD1,-,TRBV19,TRBJ1-4,TGTGCCAGTATTGGGTTTGGACAGGGAAATGAAAAACTGTTTTTT,CASIGFGQGNEKLFF
16,TRBD1,-,TRBV11-2,TRBJ1-4,TGTGCCAGCAGCCCTAGACAGGGGATGACTAATGAAAAACTGTTTTTT,CASSPRQGMTNEKLFF
14,TRBD2,-,TRBV2,TRBJ2-5,TGTGCCAGCAGCGGACTAGCGGGACAAGAGACCCAGTACTTC,CASSGLAGQETQYF
15,TRBD2,few,TRBV18,TRBJ2-3,TGTGCCAGCTCACCATCGGGAGGGGACACAGATACGCAGTATTTT,CASSPSGGDTDTQYF
17,-,-,TRBV5-1,TRBJ1-1,TGCGCCAGCAGCCCCGTTGGGTCAGGGTACTTGAACACTGAAGCTTTCTTT,CASSPVGSGYLNTEAFF
14,TRBD1,-,TRBV25-1,TRBJ1-2,TGTGCCAGCAGTGAACCCGGGACAGGGGGGCGCTACACCTTC,CASSEPGTGGRYTF
17,TRBD2,-,TRBV7-2,TRBJ2-3,TGTGCCAGCAGCCCCCGTGGCCAGACTAGCCGCACAGATACGCAGTATTTT,CASSPRGQTSRTDTQYF
13,-,-,TRBV28,TRBJ2-2,TGTGCCAGCAGTCTGGGGGCCACCGGGGAGCTGTTTTTT,CASSLGATGELFF
13,-,-,TRBV6-1,TRBJ1-1,TGTGCCAGCAGTGAACCGGGGGGAACTGAAGCTTTCTTT,CASSEPGGTEAFF
15,TRBD2,-,TRBV2,TRBJ2-1,TGTGCCAGGAAGACTAGCGGGGACTCCTACAATGAGCAGTTCTTC,CARKTSGDSYNEQFF
14,TRBD1,-,TRBV28,TRBJ1-5,TGTGCCAGCAGTTTGACAGGGGGCAATCAGCCCCAGCATTTT,CASSLTGGNQPQHF
14,TRBD1,-,TRBV12-5,TRBJ1-5,TGTGCTAGTGGCGTAGACAGGGGAAGGCAGCCCCAGCATTTT,CASGVDRGRQPQHF
18,TRBD1,-,TRBV24-1,TRBJ2-1,TGTGCCACCAGTGCCACCGGACAGGGTTTAAGCTCCTACAATGAGCAGTTCTTC,CATSATGQGLSSYNEQFF
14,TRBD1,-,TRBV28,TRBJ2-3,TGTGCCAGCATGAGACAGGGAGGCACAGATACGCAGTATTTT,CASMRQGGTDTQYF
16,TRBD1,-,TRBV15,TRBJ1-1,TGTGCCACCAGCAGATCCCGGGACAGGGTGAACACTGAAGCTTTCTTT,CATSRSRDRVNTEAFF
13,TRBD1,-,TRBV6-4,TRBJ2-1,TGTGCCAGCACCCCTGACAGGGCCAATGAGCAGTTCTTC,CASTPDRANEQFF
11,-,-,TRBV11-3,TRBJ2-1,TGTGCCAGCAGCCTTAACAATGAGCAGTTCTTC,CASSLNNEQFF
15,TRBD1,-,TRBV19,TRBJ1-3,TGTGCCACTTGGAACAGGGGGCGATCTGGAAACACCATATATTTT,CATWNRGRSGNTIYF
13,-,-,TRBV12-5,TRBJ1-2,TGTGCTAGTGGATTCACCTACGACTGGGGCTACACCTTC,CASGFTYDWGYTF
13,-,-,TRBV30,TRBJ2-7,TGTGCCTGGACCTCAGCGGAATCCTACGAGCAGTACTTC,CAWTSAESYEQYF
17,TRBD1,few,TRBV19,TRBJ1-1,TGTGCCAGTAGTATTGTCGGGACAGGAGGGATGAACACTGAAGCTTTCTTT,CASSIVGTGGMNTEAFF
17,TRBD2,-,TRBV7-6,TRBJ2-2,TGTGCCAGCAGCCCATGGACTAGCGGCGGTCGGAGCGGGGAGCTGTTTTTT,CASSPWTSGGRSGELFF
13,-,-,TRBV29-1,TRBJ1-3,TGCAGCGCCACGGGTGACCCTGGAAACACCATATATTTT,CSATGDPGNTIYF
16,TRBD1,-,TRBV5-4,TRBJ1-3,TGTGCCAGCAGCCAAAGACAGGGGGGTTCTGGAAACACCATATATTTT,CASSQRQGGSGNTIYF
15,TRBD1,-,TRBV24-1,TRBJ2-7,TGTGCCACCAGTGACCGCTTGGGTGACAGGGACGAGCAGTACTTC,CATSDRLGDRDEQYF
15,TRBD2,-,TRBV11-2,TRBJ2-5,TGTGCCAGCAGCCGCCGGACTAGCTTTGGAGAGACCCAGTACTTC,CASSRRTSFGETQYF
14,-,-,TRBV29-1,TRBJ2-2,TGCAGCGTTCAGGAGGGATTGGGAGGCAGGGAGCTGTTTTTT,CSVQEGLGGRELFF
15,-,-,TRBV21-1,TRBJ1-2,TGTGCCAGCAGCAGAGACAGGGGGGGGGCCTATGGCTACACCTTC,CASSRDRGGAYGYTF
15,TRBD1,few,TRBV30,TRBJ2-3,TGTGCCTGGGGACTCCGGGACAGGGGAAGTGATACGCAGTATTTT,CAWGLRDRGSDTQYF